A single sample is the source of the 20 T cell receptor beta chains below, sequenced in a study of regulatory T cells in long-lasting Graves disease. Combining iRepertoire HTBI primers with Arm-PCR of CDR3 regions, the authors built TCR beta libraries. MiXCR was run by TCRdb on the multiplex PCR reads, yielding one entry per CDR3 protein. Here the sample spans about 500,000 distinct CDR3 sequences, around 12% being singletons. Time point defined: newly diagnosed GD, antithyroid drugs for less than 3 months. RNA from PBMCs was the source of the TCR library. A further study also used this sample, focusing on T cells in Graves' hyperthyroidism and ophthalmopathy.

The sequencing used peripheral blood mononuclear cells (PBMCs), collected at new diagnosis, from a patient treated with antithyroid drugs. These receptors all come from a woman in her 30s with Graves disease.

This clonotype was observed at least ten times. The chain has TRBV28 and TRBJ2-5, with TRBD2 identical over 11 bases. The CDR3 runs 15 residues. CDR1 is MDHEN and CDR2 is SYDVKM in the germline V gene. Trimming took 2 bases from V and 3 from J; bases not matched to a gene: 2. CDR3 residues: CASSLLTSGEETQYF. The DNA of the CDR3 is TGTGCCAGCAGTTTACTGACTAGCGGGGAAGAGACCCAGTACTTC.

The chain uses TRBV4-1 and TRBJ2-5, with a possible D match to TRBD2 (5 bases). This CDR3 comprises 15 residues. Trimming took 4 bases from V and 1 from J, leaving 13 bases between them. CDR1 and CDR2 from the germline V gene are MGHRA and YSYEKL. The CDR3 here is CASSPKTIIQETQYF. The CDR3 nucleotides read TGCGCCAGCAGCCCAAAGACTATCATCCAAGAGACCCAGTACTTC.

This clonotype came up a few times. This sequence joins TRBV6-4 and TRBJ2-1; D possibly uses TRBD1 or TRBD2 (5 bases each). Germline V gene lookup returns CDR1 MRHNA and CDR2 SNTAGT. The CDR3 extends over 14 amino acids. Trimming took 9 bases from V and 7 from J, leaving 19 bases between them. The DNA for the CDR3 is TGTGCCAGTAAGCCGGGACCCGAGGGGAATGAGCAGTTCTTC. It translates to CASKPGPEGNEQFF.

This clonotype showed up many times. This rearrangement joins TRBV20-1 to TRBJ2-3; D remains unclear. V dropped 6 bases and J dropped 5 bases, with 15 bases sitting between them. In germline, CDR1 is DFQATT, CDR2 SNEGSKA (reference sequence). This CDR3 is 13 amino acids long. Written as DNA, the CDR3 is TGCAGTGCCACACTATTCGCCAGAGATACGCAGTATTTT. Its translation: CSATLFARDTQYF.

This clonotype was observed many times. The CDR3 DNA reads as TGTGCCAGCAGCTTGCGCGAGGGCTCCGGGCAGTACTTC. Protein product: CASSLREGSGQYF. The chain employs TRBV7-8 and TRBJ2-7; TRBD2 might be the D (5 bases). Germline CDR1 and CDR2: SGHVS and FQNEAQ. V was clipped by 3 bases and J by 9 bases, with 15 bases between them. The CDR3 totals 13 residues.

The table lists this clonotype with a few counts. V and J are TRBV18 and TRBJ2-5; 9 bases match TRBD2. Germline values: CDR1 KGHSH, CDR2 LQKENI. This CDR3 spans 17 amino acids. V was clipped by 1 base and J by 4 bases; unmatched bases: 10. The CDR3 sequence: CASSPRHSGTSPETQYF. CDR3 bases: TGTGCCAGCTCACCACGACACTCAGGGACTAGCCCAGAGACCCAGTACTTC.

This clonotype has a single count. This chain joins TRBV4-1 and TRBJ1-1; D gene uncertain. The CDR3 runs to 16 residues. Trimming took 1 base from V and 5 from J, leaving 17 bases between them. Per the germline V gene, CDR1 is MGHRA and CDR2 is YSYEKL. The CDR3 nucleotides are TGCGCCAGCAGCCAAGTCGAGGAGTTCGGAAGGACTGAAGCTTTCTTT. It is translated as CASSQVEEFGRTEAFF.

At least ten counts were recorded for this clonotype. V is TRBV3-1 and J is TRBJ1-2; no definite D call. CDR3 size: 18 residues. The germline V and J ends were trimmed by 3 bases and 1 base, with 21 bases remaining between them. CDR1 is LGHDT and CDR2 is YNNKEL in the germline V gene (reference sequence). CDR3 in DNA: TGTGCCAGCAGCCACGGTACCACTGTCGGGCCTCTTAACTATGGCTACACCTTC. It encodes CASSHGTTVGPLNYGYTF.

This clonotype was seen only a few times. The rearrangement joins TRBV9 to TRBJ2-1; TRBD2 agrees at 12 bases. Trimming at V came to 4 bases and at J to 7 bases, leaving 21 bases not matched to a gene. Germline CDR1 is SGDLS and CDR2 is YYNGEE. The length of the CDR3 is 20 residues. CDR3 sequence: CASSTTPWSGLAGGPNEQFF. For the CDR3, the DNA is TGTGCCAGCAGCACCACCCCTTGGAGTGGGCTAGCGGGAGGGCCAAATGAGCAGTTCTTC.

On this clonotype itself: A single base separates this from a much larger clone, so it may be a read error. The chain carries TRBV24-1 and TRBJ2-1, with D maybe TRBD1 (6 bases). The CDR3 consists of 13 residues. V was cut by 5 bases and J by 8 bases, with 12 bases left in between. Germline V CDR1 and CDR2: KGHDR, SFDVKD. CDR3 loop: CATSGNRVYEQFF. In DNA form, the CDR3 reads TGTGCCACCAGTGGAAACAGGGTGTATGAGCAGTTCTTC.

The sample holds many counts of this clonotype. The chain uses TRBV20-1 and TRBJ1-1; 11 bases are a match to TRBD1. The germline gives CDR1 DFQATT, CDR2 SNEGSKA (reference sequence). There are 13 residues in the CDR3. CDR3 sequence (DNA): TGCACAGCGGACAGGGGGCAGAACACTGAAGCTTTCTTT. Its translation is CTADRGQNTEAFF.

This clonotype came up many times. The V gene is TRBV28, the J gene TRBJ2-7, with 9 bases lining up with TRBD1. CDR3 length: 17 amino acids. Germline V gene data show CDR1 as MDHEN and CDR2 as SYDVKM. V shed 3 bases and J 7 bases; nucleotides not matched to a gene: 16. CDR3 coding DNA: TGTGCCAGCAGTTTGAAGTTAGGCGGACAGGGGAGACGAGAGCAGTACTTC. Translation: CASSLKLGGQGRREQYF.

This clonotype has a count of ten or more. The rearrangement joins TRBV7-9 to TRBJ1-1; no clear D. CDR1 is SEHNR and CDR2 is FQNEAQ in the germline V gene (reference sequence). This CDR3 region has 15 residues. V dropped 5 bases and J dropped 1 base, with 14 bases sitting between them. Here the CDR3 reads CASSPPRTRNTEAFF. The CDR3 bases are TGTGCCAGCAGCCCTCCCCGGACGAGGAACACTGAAGCTTTCTTT.

Concerning this clonotype itself: One base away lies a much larger clone, so this may be a sequencing read error. J is TRBJ2-1 and V is TRBV7-2; 7 nucleotides line up with TRBD1. V lost 6 bases, J lost 10 bases, and 12 bases stayed unmatched. Per the germline V gene, CDR1 is SGHTA and CDR2 is FQGNSA. There are 14 residues in the CDR3. CDR3 nucleotides: TGTGCCAGCAGGGACTCGACAGGGACCTACGAGCAGTTCTTC. Protein product: CASRDSTGTYEQFF. Complete variable domain (other parts from reference TRBV7-2 and TRBJ2-1): GAGVSQSPSNKVTEKGKDVELRCDPISGHTALYWYRQSLGQGLEFLIYFQGNSAPDKSGLPSDRFSAERTGGSVSTLTIQRTQQEDSAVYLCASRDSTGTYEQFFGPGTRLTVL.

This clonotype was picked up many times. V is TRBV6-2 or TRBV6-3 and J is TRBJ2-5, with D tentatively TRBD1 or TRBD2 (5 bases each). The CDR3 contains 14 residues. Trimming shortened V by 4 bases and J by 1 base, and 10 bases separated the two germline ends. Per the germline V gene, CDR1 is MNHEY and CDR2 is SVGEGT. CDR3 sequence (DNA): TGTGCCAGCAGTTGGGGACGGGTCCAAGAGACCCAGTACTTC. This translates into CASSWGRVQETQYF.

There are many counts of this clonotype. The J gene is TRBJ2-1, the V gene TRBV20-1, with D hard to call. Germline lookup yields CDR1 DFQATT and CDR2 SNEGSKA (reference sequence). The ends were cut back, 0 bases at V and 2 bases at J, with 8 bases in the middle. CDR3 length: 14 residues. CDR3 nucleotide sequence: TGCAGTGCTAGAGATACCGGCGCCTACAATGAGCAGTTCTTC. It translates to CSARDTGAYNEQFF.

This clonotype was seen at least ten times. The CDR3 bases are TGTGCCAGCAGCCCCCCCCGGGGGGAGCGGGAGTCCTCCTACGAGCAGTACTTC. This sequence encodes CASSPPRGERESSYEQYF. The chain employs TRBV11-2 and TRBJ2-7; 8 bases match TRBD2. The CDR3 spans 18 residues. Unmatched junction bases numbered 15, after V lost 5 bases and J lost 0 bases. Germline V gene data show CDR1 as SGHAT and CDR2 as FQNNGV.

Concerning this clonotype itself: A far larger clone is a single base away, which makes a read error likely. The final CDR3 position lacks the conserved phenylalanine or tryptophan, pointing to a likely read error. CDR3 sequence reads: CASSLFGTQNTEAFI. The CDR3 DNA is TGTGCCAGCAGCTTATTTGGCACACAGAACACTGAAGCTTTCATT. The rearrangement joins TRBV11-2 to TRBJ1-1; D uncertain. Germline CDR1 is SGHAT and CDR2 is FQNNGV. This CDR3 is 15 amino acids long. Deletions cut 2 bases from V and 1 base from J, with 11 bases between.

The chain carries TRBV27 and TRBJ2-7; no clear D gene. CDR3 length: 16 amino acids. Trimming removed 4 bases from V and 2 bases from J, with 18 bases in between. The V gene's germline CDR1 is MNHEY and CDR2 SMNVEV (reference sequence). This chain's CDR3 is CASSSPPKGWPYEQYF. The CDR3 DNA sequence: TGTGCCAGCAGTTCTCCACCTAAAGGGTGGCCCTACGAGCAGTACTTC.

This CDR3 is CASSPGSRGNEQFF. The CDR3 coding sequence is TGTGCCAGCAGTCCCGGTTCTCGGGGCAATGAGCAGTTCTTC. This chain joins TRBV7-3 and TRBJ2-1; TRBD2 might be the D (5 bases). V was cut by 6 bases and J by 6 bases, with 15 bases left in between. Germline V gene data show CDR1 as SGHTA and CDR2 as FQGTGA. This CDR3 is built from 14 residues.